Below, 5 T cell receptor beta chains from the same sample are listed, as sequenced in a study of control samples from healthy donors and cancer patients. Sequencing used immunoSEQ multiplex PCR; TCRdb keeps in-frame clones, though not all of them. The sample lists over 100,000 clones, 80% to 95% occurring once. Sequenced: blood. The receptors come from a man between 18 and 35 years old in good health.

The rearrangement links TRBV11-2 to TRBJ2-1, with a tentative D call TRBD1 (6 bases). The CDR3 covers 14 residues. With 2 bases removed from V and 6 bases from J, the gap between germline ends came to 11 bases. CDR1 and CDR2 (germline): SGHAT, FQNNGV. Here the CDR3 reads CASSLIQGRNEQFF. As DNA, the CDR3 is TGTGCCAGCAGCTTAATTCAGGGGCGCAATGAGCAGTTCTTC.

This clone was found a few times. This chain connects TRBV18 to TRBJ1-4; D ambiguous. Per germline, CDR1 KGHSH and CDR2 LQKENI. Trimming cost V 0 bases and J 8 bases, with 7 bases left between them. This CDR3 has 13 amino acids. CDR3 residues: CASSPPGREKLFF. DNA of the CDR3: TGTGCCAGCTCACCACCGGGGAGGGAAAAACTGTTTTTT.

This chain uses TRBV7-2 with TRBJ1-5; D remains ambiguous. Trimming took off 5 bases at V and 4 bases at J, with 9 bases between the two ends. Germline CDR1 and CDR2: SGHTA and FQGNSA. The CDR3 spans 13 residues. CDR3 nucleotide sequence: TGTGCCAGCAGCCCCGTCCTAAATCAGCCCCAGCATTTT. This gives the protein CASSPVLNQPQHF.

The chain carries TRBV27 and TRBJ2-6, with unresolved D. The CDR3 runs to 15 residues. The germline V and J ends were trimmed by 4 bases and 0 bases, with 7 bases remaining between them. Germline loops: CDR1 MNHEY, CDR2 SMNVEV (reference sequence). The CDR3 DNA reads TGTGCCAGCAGTTCGGGTACCTCTGGGGCCAACGTCCTGACTTTC. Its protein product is CASSSGTSGANVLTF.

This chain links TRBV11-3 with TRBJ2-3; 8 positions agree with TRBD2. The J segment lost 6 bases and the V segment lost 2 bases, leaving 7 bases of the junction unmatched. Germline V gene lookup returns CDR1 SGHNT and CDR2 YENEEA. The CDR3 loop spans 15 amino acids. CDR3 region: CASSLLAGSHDTQYF. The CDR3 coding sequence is TGTGCCAGCAGCTTACTAGCGGGTTCACACGATACGCAGTATTTT.